This T cell receptor (beta chain) is drawn from a study of blood T cell repertoires in COVID-19. Study background: Sources were T cells, B-cell-depleted T cells, or PBMCs; the material itself was cDNA or gDNA.

Per the study methods: Scientists estimated how many nucleated cells there were by amplifying reference gene primers. The protocol was immunoSEQ multiplex PCR, while the TCRdb copy is restricted to in-frame clones and leaves out a portion. The V and J calls and clone size are taken from that table; D and trimming were inferred from the DNA. Among 35,000 to 50,000 clones, 86% were seen once, and the ten largest hold 7% to 9%. In its sample, this clone was seen once. CDR1 is LNHDA and CDR2 is SQIVND in the germline V gene (reference sequence). The CDR3 spans 15 residues. Trimming removed 0 bases from V and 8 bases from J, with 15 bases in between.

The source material was peripheral blood. The chain combines TRBV19 with TRBJ2-3, with a weak D call TRBD2 (6 bases). This sequence was found in a man aged 55 to 69 with active COVID-19. CDR3 amino acids: CASSIDSGMGGTQYF. Written as DNA, the CDR3 is TGTGCCAGTAGTATAGATTCAGGGATGGGGGGTACGCAGTATTTT.